Listed below are T cell receptor beta chains from one sample, sequenced in a study of OX40 agonist ivuxolimab in advanced cancers. Clones were read by immunoSEQ multiplex PCR, and TCRdb kept only the in-frame ones, dropping some. Of tens of thousands of clones listed, roughly nine tenths were seen once; the top ten hold more than 0.15%. Here the sequenced sample was CD4+ or CD8+ T cells sorted from blood, taken in a trial of the OX40 agonist ivuxolimab. The receptors here all came from an adult with an advanced solid tumor such as melanoma, head and neck, liver or kidney cancer. The CDR3 runs from the conserved cysteine through the conserved F or W. A D gene is named only where the DNA matches it firmly.

J gene | V gene | D gene | CDR3 DNA | CDR3 protein
TRBJ2-7 | TRBV5-1 | TRBD1 | TGCGCCAGCGATACGGGACAGGGGACCAAGGAGCAGTACTTC | CASDTGQGTKEQYF
TRBJ1-2 | TRBV19 | TRBD1 | TGTGCCAGTAGTATAGACTGGGACAGCTTCTATGGCTACACCTTC | CASSIDWDSFYGYTF
TRBJ2-2 | TRBV15 | . | TGTGCCACCAGCAGAGAGGGCGGTGGGAAGTCAGGGGAGCTGTTTTTT | CATSREGGGKSGELFF
TRBJ1-2 | TRBV18 | . | TGTGCCAGCTCACCACCCGGTAGCGTTATCTATGGCTACACCTTC | CASSPPGSVIYGYTF
TRBJ1-4 | TRBV5-1 | TRBD1 | TGCGCCAGCAGCTTGGCAGGGGGAAATGAAAAACTGTTTTTT | CASSLAGGNEKLFF
TRBJ1-1 | TRBV6-1 | . | TGTGCCAGCTCAGGGACATTCATGAACACTGAAGCTTTCTTT | CASSGTFMNTEAFF
TRBJ1-2 | TRBV18 | . | TGTGCCAGCTCACCGGGAGACTATGGCTACACCTTC | CASSPGDYGYTF
TRBJ2-4 | TRBV19 | TRBD2 | TGTGCCAGTAGCCTCCAGCGGGAGGGAAGGAACATTCAGTACTTC | CASSLQREGRNIQYF
TRBJ2-7 | TRBV19 | TRBD1 | TGTGCCAGTAGTTTGGGACAGGGAAGACACGAGCAGTACTTC | CASSLGQGRHEQYF
TRBJ1-6 | TRBV6-1 | . | TGTGCCAGCCTGGTAACAGCTCTTAATTCACCCCTCCACTTT | CASLVTALNSPLHF
TRBJ2-7 | TRBV28 | TRBD1 | TGTGCCAGCAGCTTGGACAGGGCAAGGAAGTACGAGCAGTACTTC | CASSLDRARKYEQYF
TRBJ2-4 | TRBV7-2 | . | TGTGCCAGCAGCTTAGCGTGGGGGGCAGCGAACATTCAGTACTTC | CASSLAWGAANIQYF
TRBJ2-2 | TRBV9 | . | TGTGCCAGCAGCGTAGTGGGGGACGGGGAGCTGTTTTTT | CASSVVGDGELFF
TRBJ2-2 | TRBV10-3 | . | TGTGCCATCAGTGAGTCTTCAGGGGCGAACACCGGGGAGCTGTTTTTT | CAISESSGANTGELFF
TRBJ2-2 | TRBV7-6 | . | TGTGCCAGCAGCTTAGTCACGGAGATTGGGGGCCAGAACACCGGGGAGCTGTTTTTT | CASSLVTEIGGQNTGELFF
TRBJ1-4 | TRBV9 | . | TGTGCCAGCAGCGAGGGCACCTCCAATGAAAAACTGTTTTTT | CASSEGTSNEKLFF
TRBJ2-7 | TRBV6-1 | TRBD1 | TGTGCCAGTCGACAGGGGGGCTACGAGCAGTACTTC | CASRQGGYEQYF
TRBJ1-2 | TRBV9 | . | TGTGCCAGCAGCGTGAGACAGGAGGGAGGAGGTGGCTACACCTTC | CASSVRQEGGGGYTF